This TCR beta chain was sequenced during a study of blood T cell repertoires in COVID-19. Libraries were prepared by immunoSEQ multiplex PCR; TCRdb keeps only in-frame clonotypes and omits some of them. This sample yields about 190,000 clones, of which less than 80% are seen a single time; 13% belongs to the top ten. Germline V gives CDR1 SEHNR, CDR2 FQNEAQ (reference sequence). V was cut by 5 bases and J by 0 bases, with 14 bases left in between. CDR3 length: 17 amino acids. This chain joins TRBV7-9 and TRBJ1-6; D may be TRBD1 (6 bases). The receptor's source is a man between 50 and 59 years old who had recovered from COVID-19. The source material was peripheral blood. Here the CDR3 reads CASSNRQAPSYNSPLHF. In nucleotides, the CDR3 is TGTGCCAGCAGCAACCGACAGGCTCCCTCCTATAATTCACCCCTCCACTTT.